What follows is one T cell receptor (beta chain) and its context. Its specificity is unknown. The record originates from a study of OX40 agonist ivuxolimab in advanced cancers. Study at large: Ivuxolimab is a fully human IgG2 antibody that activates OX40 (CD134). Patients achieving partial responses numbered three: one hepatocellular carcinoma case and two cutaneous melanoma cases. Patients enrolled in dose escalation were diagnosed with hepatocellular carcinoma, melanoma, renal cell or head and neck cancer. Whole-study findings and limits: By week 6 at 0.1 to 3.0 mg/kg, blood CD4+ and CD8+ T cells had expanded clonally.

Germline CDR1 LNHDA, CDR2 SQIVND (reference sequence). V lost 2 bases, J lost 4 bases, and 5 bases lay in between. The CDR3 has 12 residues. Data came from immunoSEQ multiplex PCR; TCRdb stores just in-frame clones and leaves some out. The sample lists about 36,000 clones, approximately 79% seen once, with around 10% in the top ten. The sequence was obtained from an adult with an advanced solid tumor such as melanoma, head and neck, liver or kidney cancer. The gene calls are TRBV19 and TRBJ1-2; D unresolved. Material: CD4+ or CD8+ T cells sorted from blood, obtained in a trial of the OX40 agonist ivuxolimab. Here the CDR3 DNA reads TGTGCCAGTAGTATATCCCGCTATGGCTACACCTTC. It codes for CASSISRYGYTF.